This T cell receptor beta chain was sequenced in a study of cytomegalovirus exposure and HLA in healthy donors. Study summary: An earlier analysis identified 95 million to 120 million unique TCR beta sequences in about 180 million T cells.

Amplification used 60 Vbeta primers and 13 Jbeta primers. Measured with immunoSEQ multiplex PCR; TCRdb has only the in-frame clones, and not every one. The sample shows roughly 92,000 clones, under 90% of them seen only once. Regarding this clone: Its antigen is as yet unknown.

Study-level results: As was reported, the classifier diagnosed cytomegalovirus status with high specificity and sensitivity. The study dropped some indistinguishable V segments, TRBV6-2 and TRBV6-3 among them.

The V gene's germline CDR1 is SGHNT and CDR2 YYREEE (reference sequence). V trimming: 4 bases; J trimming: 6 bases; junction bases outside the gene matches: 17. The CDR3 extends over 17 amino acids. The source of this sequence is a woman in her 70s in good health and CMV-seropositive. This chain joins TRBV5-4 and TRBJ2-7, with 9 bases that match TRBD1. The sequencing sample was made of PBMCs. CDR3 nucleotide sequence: TGTGCCAGCAGCCCCCCTCCCGGGACAGGGCCCCTTGGCGAGCAGTACTTC. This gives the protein CASSPPPGTGPLGEQYF. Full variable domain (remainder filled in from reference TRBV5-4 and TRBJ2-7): ETGVTQSPTHLIKTRGQQVTLRCSSQSGHNTVSWYQQALGQGPQFIFQYYREEENGRGNFPPRFSGLQFPNYSSELNVNALELDDSALYLCASSPPPGTGPLGEQYFGPGTRLTVT.